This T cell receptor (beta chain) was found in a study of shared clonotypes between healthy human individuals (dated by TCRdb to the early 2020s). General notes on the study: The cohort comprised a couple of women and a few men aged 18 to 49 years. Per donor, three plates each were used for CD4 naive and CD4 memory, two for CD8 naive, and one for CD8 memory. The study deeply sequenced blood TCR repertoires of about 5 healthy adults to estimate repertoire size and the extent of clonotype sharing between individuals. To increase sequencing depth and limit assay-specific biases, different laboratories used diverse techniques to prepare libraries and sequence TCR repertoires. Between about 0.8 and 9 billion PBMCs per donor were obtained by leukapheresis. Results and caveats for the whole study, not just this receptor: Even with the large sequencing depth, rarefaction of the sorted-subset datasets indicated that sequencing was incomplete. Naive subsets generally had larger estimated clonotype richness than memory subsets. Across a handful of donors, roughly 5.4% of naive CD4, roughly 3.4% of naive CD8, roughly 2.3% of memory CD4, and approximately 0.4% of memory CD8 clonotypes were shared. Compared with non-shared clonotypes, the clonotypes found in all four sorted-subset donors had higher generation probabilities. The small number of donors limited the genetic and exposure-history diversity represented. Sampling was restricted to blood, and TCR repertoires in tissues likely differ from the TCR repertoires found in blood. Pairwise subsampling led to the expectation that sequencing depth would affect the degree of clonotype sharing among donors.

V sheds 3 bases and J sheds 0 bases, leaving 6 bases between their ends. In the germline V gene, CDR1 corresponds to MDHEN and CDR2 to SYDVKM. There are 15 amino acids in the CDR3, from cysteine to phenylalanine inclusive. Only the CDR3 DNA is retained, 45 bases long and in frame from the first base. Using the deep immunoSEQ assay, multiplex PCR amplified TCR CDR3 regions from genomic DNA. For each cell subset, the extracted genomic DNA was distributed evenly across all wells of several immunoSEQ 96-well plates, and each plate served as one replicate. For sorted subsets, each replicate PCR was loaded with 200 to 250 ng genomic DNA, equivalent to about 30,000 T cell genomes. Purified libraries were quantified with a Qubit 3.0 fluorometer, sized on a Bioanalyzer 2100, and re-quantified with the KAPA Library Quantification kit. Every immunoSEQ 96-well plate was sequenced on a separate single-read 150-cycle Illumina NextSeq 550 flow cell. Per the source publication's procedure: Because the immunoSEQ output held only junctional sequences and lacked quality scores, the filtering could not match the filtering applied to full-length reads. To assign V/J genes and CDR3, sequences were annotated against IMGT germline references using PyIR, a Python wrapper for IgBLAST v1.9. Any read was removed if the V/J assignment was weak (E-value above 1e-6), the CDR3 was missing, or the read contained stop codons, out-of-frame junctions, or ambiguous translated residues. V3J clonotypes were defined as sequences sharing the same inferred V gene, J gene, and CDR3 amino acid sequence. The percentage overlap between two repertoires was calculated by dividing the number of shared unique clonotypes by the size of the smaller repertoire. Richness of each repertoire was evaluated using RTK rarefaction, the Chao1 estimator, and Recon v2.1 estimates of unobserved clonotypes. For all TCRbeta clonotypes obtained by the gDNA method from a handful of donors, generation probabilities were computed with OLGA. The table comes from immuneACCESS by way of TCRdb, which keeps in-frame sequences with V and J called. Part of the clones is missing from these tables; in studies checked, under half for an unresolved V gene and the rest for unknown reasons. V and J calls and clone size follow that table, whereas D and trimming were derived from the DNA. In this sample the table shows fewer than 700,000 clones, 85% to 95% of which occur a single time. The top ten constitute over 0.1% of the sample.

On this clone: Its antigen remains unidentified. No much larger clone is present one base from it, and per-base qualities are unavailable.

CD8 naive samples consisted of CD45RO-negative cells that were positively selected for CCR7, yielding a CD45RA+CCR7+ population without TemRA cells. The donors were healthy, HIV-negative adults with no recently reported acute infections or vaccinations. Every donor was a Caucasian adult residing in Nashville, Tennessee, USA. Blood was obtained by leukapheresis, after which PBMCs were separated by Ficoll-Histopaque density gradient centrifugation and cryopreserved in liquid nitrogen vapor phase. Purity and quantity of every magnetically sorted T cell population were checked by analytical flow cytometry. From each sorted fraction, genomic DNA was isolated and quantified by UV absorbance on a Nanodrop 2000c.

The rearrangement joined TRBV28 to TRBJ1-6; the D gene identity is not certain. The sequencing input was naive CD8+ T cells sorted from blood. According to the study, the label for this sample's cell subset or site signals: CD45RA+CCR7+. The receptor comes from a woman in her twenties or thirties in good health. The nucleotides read TGTGCCAGCAGTTTTCTAAGCTCCTATAATTCACCCCTCCACTTT. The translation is CASSFLSSYNSPLHF.